This T cell receptor beta chain was sequenced during a study of identical twins. Notes on the study in general: Sequences that were out-of-frame, alpha and twin-shared displayed an excess of low generation probability.

With template switching, a universal primer site was added, and the cDNA carried unique molecular identifiers. TCRdb processed the 5' RACE reads anew with MiXCR; each CDR3 protein has one entry. The sample has a few hundred thousand distinct CDR3 sequences; 8% to 11% are singletons. This clonotype has more than one count but fewer than ten. Its antigen remains unknown. All of the donors were Caucasians in good health. What was sequenced was memory T cells sorted from blood. The sequence was collected from a man in his fifties in good health.

The CDR3 reads CASSLLTGRDEQFF. In nucleotides, the CDR3 is TGTGCCAGCAGTTTATTGACAGGGAGGGATGAGCAGTTCTTC. The J gene is TRBJ2-1, the V gene TRBV28; either TRBD1 or TRBD2 may supply D (7 bases each). Germline-derived CDR1 and CDR2 are MDHEN and SYDVKM. The CDR3 has 14 amino acids. The V gene lost 1 base and the J gene lost 8 bases, with 12 bases spanning the gap.